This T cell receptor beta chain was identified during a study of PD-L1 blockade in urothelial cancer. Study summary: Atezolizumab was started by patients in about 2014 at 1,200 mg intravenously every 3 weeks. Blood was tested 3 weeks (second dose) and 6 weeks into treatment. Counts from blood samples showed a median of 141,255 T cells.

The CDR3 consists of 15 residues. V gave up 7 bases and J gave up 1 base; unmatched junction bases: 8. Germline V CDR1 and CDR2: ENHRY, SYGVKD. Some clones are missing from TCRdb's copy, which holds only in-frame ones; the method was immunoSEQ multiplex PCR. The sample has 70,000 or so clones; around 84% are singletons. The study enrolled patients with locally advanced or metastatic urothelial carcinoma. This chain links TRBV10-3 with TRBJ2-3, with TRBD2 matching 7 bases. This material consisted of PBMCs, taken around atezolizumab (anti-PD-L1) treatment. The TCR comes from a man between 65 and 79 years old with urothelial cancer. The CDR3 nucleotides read TGTGCCATCATGTCGGCTGGGGGGGGCACAGATACGCAGTATTTT. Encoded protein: CAIMSAGGGTDTQYF.